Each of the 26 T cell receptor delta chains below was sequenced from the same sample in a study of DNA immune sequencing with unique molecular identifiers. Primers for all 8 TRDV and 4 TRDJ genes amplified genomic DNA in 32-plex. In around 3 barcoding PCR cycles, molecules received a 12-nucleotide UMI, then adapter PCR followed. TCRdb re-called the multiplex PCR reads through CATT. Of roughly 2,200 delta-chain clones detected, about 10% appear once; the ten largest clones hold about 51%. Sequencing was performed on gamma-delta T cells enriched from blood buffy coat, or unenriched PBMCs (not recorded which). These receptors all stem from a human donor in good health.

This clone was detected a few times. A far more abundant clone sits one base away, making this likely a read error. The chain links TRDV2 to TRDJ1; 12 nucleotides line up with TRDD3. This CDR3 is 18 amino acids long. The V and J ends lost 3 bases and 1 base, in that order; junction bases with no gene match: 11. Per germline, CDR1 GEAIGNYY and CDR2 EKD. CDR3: CACDLLGDTFLTTDKLIF. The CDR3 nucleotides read TGTGCCTGTGACCTTCTGGGGGATACGTTTCTTACCACCGATAAACTCATCTTT.

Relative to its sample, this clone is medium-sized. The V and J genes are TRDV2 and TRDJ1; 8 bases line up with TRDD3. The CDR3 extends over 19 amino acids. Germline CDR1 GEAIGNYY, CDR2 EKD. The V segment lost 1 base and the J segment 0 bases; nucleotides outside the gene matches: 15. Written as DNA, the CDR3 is TGTGCCTGTGACACGCTAACTGGGGGCCCTTTGTTGTACACCGATAAACTCATCTTT. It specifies CACDTLTGGPLLYTDKLIF.

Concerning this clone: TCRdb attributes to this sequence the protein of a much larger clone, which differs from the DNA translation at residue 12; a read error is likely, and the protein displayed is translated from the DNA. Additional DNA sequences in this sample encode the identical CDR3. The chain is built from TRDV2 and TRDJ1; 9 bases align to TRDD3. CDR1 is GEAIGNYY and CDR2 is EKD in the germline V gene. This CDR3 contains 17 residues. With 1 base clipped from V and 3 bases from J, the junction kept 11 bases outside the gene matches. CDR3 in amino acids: CACDTLGDGKYSDKLIF. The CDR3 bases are TGTGCCTGTGACACTCTGGGGGATGGAAAGTACTCCGATAAACTCATCTTT.

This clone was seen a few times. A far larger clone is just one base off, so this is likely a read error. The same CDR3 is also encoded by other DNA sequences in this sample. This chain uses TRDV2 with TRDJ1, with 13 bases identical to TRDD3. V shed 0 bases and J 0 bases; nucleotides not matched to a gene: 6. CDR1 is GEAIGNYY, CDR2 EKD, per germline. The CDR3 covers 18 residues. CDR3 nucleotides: TGTGCCTGTGACACCCTTACTGGGGGATACGCTAACACCGATAAACTCATCTTT. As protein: CACDTLTGGYANTDKLIF.

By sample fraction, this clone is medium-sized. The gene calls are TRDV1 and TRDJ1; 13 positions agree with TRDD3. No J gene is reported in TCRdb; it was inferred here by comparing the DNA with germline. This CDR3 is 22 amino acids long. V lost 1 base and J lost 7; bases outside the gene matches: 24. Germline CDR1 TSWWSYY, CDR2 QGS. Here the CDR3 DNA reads TGTGCTCTTGGGGAACCCCCACCCCACCGTACTGGGGGATACGCGTCCTATTCTAAACTCATCTTT. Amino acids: CALGEPPPHRTGGYASYSKLIF.

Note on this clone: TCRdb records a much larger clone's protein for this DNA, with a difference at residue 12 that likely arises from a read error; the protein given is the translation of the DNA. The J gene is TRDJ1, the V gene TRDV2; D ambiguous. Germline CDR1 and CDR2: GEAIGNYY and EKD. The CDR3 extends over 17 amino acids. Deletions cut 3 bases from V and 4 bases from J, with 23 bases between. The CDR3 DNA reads TGTGCCTGTGACCCTGTGGCATCAGGCCCGTACAGCGATAAACTCATCTTT. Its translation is CACDPVASGPYSDKLIF.

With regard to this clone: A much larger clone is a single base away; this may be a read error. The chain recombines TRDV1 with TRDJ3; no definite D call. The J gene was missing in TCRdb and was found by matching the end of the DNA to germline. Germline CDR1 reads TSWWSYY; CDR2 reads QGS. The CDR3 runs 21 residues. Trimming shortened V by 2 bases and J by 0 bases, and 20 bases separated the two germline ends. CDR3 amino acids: CALGECPTRGFSSWDTRQMFF. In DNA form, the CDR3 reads TGTGCTCTTGGGGAATGCCCAACTCGGGGCTTTAGCTCCTGGGACACCCGACAGATGTTTTTC.

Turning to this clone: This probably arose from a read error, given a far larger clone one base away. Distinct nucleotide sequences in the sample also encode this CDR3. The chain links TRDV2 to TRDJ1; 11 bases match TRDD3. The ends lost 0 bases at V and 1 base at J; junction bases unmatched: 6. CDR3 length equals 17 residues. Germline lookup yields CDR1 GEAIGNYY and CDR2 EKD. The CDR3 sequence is CACDTVGGYASTDKLIF. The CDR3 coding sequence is TGTGCCTGTGACACCGTTGGGGGATACGCTTCCACCGATAAACTCATCTTT.

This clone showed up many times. The CDR3 DNA sequence: TGTGCCTGTGACCTCGTGGGGGATGGCACCGATAAACTCATCTTT. Its protein is CACDLVGDGTDKLIF. The V call is TRDV2, the J call TRDJ1, with 8 bases aligning to TRDD3. V shed 3 bases and J 1 base; nucleotides not matched to a gene: 6. This CDR3 is 15 amino acids long. Germline-derived CDR1 and CDR2 are GEAIGNYY and EKD.

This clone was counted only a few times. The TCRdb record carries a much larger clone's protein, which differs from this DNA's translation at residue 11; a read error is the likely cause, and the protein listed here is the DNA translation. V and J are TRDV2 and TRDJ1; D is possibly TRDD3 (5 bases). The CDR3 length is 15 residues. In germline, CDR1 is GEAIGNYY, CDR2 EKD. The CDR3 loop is CACDTVGGRTYKLIF. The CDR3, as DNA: TGTGCCTGTGACACCGTCGGGGGTCGCACCTATAAACTCATCTTT.

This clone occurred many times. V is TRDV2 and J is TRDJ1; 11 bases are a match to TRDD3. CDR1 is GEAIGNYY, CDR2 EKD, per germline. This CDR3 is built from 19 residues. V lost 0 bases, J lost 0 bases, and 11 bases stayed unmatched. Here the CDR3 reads CACDTVGDTQSKYTDKLIF. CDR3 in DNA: TGTGCCTGTGACACCGTGGGGGATACGCAATCAAAGTACACCGATAAACTCATCTTT.

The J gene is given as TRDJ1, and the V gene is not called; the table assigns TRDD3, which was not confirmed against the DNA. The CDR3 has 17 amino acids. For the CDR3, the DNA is TGTGCTCTTGGGGAAATCACCTACGCCGGGGGCCCTGATAAACTCATCTTT. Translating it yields CALGEITYAGGPDKLIF.

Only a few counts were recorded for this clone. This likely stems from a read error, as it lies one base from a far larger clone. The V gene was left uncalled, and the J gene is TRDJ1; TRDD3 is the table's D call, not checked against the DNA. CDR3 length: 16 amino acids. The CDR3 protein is CACDKLGDTQADKLIF. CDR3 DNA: TGTGCCTGTGACAAGCTCGGGGATACGCAGGCCGATAAACTCATCTTT.

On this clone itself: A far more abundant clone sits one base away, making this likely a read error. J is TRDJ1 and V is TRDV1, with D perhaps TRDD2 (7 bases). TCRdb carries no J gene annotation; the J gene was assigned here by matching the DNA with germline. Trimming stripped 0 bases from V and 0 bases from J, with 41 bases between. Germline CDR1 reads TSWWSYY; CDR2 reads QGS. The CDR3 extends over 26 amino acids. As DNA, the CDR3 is TGTGCTCTTGGGGAACTGGGGTTCCTACAGTCCTTAACTCGGGGATCTTCTTCTTTGTACACCGATAAACTCATCTTT. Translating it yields CALGELGFLQSLTRGSSSLYTDKLIF.

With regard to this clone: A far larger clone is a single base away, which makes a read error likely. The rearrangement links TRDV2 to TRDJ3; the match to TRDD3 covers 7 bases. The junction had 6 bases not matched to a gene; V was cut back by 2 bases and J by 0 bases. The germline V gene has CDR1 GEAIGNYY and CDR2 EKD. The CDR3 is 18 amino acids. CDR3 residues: CACDILLGSSWDTRQMFF. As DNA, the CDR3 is TGTGCCTGTGACATTCTACTGGGGAGCTCCTGGGACACCCGACAGATGTTTTTC.

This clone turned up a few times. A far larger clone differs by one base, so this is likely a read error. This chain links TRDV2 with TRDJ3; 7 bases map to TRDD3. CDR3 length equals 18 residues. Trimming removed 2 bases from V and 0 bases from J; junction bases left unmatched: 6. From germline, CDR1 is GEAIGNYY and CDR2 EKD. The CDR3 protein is CACDKILGCSWDTRQMFF. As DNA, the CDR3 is TGTGCCTGTGACAAAATACTGGGGTGCTCCTGGGACACCCGACAGATGTTTTTC.

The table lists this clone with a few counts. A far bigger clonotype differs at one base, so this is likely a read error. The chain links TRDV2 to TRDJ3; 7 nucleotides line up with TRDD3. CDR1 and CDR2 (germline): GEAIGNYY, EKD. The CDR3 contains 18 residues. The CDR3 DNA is TGTGCCTGTGACACTCTACTGGGGAGCTCCTGGGACACCCGACAGACGTTTTTC. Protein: CACDTLLGSSWDTRQTFF.

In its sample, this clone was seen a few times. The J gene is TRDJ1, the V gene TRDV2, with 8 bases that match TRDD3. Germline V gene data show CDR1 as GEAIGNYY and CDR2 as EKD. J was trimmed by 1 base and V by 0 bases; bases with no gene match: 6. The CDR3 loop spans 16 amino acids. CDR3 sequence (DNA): TGTGCCTGTGACACCGTTGGGGGATCGGGCACCGATAAACTCATCTTT. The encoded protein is CACDTVGGSGTDKLIF.

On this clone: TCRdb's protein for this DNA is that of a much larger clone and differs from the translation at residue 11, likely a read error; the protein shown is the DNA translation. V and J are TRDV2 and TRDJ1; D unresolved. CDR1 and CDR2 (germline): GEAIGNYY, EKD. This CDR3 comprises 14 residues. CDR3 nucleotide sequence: TGTGCCTGTGACAGTCTAGTGTACACCGATGAACTCATCTTT. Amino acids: CACDSLVYTDELIF.

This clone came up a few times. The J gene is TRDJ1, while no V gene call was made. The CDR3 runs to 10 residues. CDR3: CALGDAVLFF. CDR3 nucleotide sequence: TGTGCTCTTGGGGACGCCGTCCTATTTTTT.

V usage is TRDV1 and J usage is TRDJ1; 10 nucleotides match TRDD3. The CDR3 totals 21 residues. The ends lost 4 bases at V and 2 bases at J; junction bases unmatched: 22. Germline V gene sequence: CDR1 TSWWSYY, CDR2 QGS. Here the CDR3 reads CALGAFLVLGDLGGRTDKLIF. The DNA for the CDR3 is TGTGCTCTTGGGGCCTTCCTCGTACTGGGGGATTTGGGAGGACGAACCGATAAACTCATCTTT.

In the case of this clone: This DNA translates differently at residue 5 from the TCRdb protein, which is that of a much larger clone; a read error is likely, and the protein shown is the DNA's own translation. In DNA form, the CDR3 reads TGTGCCTGTGACGAGCTGGGGGATACGCAGGCCGATAAACTCATCTTT. Its protein product is CACDELGDTQADKLIF. This chain joins TRDV2 and TRDJ1; 12 bases are a match to TRDD3. This CDR3 contains 16 residues. V trimming: 3 bases; J trimming: 3 bases; junction bases outside the gene matches: 7. CDR1 is GEAIGNYY and CDR2 is EKD in the germline V gene.

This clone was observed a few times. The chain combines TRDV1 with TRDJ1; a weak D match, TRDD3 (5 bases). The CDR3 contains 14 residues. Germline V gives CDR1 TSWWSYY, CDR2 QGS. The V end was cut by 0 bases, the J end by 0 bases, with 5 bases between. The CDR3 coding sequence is TGTGCTCTTGGGGAACTGGGGGACACCGATAAACTCATCTTT. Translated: CALGELGDTDKLIF.

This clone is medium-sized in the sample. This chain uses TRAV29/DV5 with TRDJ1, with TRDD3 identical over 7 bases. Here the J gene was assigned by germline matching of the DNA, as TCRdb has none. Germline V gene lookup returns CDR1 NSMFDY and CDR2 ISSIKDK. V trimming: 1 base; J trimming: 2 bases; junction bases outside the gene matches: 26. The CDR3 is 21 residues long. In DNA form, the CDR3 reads TGTGCAGCAAGCTCCCACTTCCGTCGTACTGGGGACCCTATAACGACCGATAAACTCATCTTT. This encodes CAASSHFRRTGDPITTDKLIF. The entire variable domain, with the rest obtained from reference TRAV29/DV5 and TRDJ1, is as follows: DQQVKQNSPSLSVQEGRISILNCDYTNSMFDYFLWYKKYPAEGPTFLISISSIKDKNEDGRFTVFLNKSAKHLSLHIVPSQPGDSAVYFCAASSHFRRTGDPITTDKLIFGKGTRVTVEP.

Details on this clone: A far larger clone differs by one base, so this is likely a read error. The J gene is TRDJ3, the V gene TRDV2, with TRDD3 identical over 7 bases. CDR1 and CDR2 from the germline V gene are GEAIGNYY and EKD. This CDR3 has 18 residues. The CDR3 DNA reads TGTGCCTATGACACTCTACTGGGGAGCTCCTGGGACACCCGACAGATGTTTTTC. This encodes CAYDTLLGSSWDTRQMFF.

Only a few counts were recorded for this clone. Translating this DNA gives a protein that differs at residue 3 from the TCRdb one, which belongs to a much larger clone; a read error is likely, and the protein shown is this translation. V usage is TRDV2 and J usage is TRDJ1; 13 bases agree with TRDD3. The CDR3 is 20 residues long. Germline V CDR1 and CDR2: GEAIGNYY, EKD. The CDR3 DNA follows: TGTGCCTATGACACCGTCGCTACTGGGGGATACGGAGGGTACACCGATAAACTCATCTTT. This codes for CAYDTVATGGYGGYTDKLIF.